The 14 T cell receptor beta chains listed next were all sequenced from one sample in a study of cytomegalovirus exposure and HLA in healthy donors. PCR primers comprised 60 Vbeta and 13 Jbeta primers. Profiling relied on immunoSEQ multiplex PCR, and the TCRdb table lists in-frame clones only, not all of them. The table has some 210,000 clones, 77% seen once. Sequencing was carried out using PBMCs. The source of these receptors is a young woman in good health and CMV-seropositive.

The genes are TRBV5-6 and TRBJ2-7, with 11 bases lining up with TRBD2. Germline V lookup: CDR1 SGHDT, CDR2 YYEEEE. Trimming at V came to 4 bases and at J to 2 bases, leaving 8 bases not matched to a gene. The CDR3 runs 16 residues. The CDR3 protein is CASSLIAGGNAYEQYF. The CDR3 DNA reads TGTGCCAGCAGCCTAATAGCGGGAGGGAACGCCTACGAGCAGTACTTC.

This clone was observed a handful of times. V usage is TRBV25-1 and J usage is TRBJ1-1, with D unclear. The CDR3 totals 11 residues. Trimming removed 10 bases at V and 4 bases at J, with 10 bases between. In germline, CDR1 is MGHDK, CDR2 SYGVNS. The CDR3 region is CATRTSTEAFF. Here the CDR3 DNA reads TGTGCCACCAGGACTTCCACTGAAGCTTTCTTT.

This clone has a handful of counts. The chain couples TRBV28 to TRBJ2-3, with 7 bases fitting TRBD2. This CDR3 contains 16 residues. J gave up 0 bases and V 8 bases, and 11 bases lay outside the gene matches. CDR1 is MDHEN and CDR2 is SYDVKM in the germline V gene. The DNA of the CDR3 is TGTGCCAGCGGGGGGGGGAGGCCAGATAGCACAGATACGCAGTATTTT. This gives the protein CASGGGRPDSTDTQYF. The full variable domain, in which reference TRBV28 and TRBJ2-3 provide the parts outside the CDR3, is DVKVTQSSRYLVKRTGEKVFLECVQDMDHENMFWYRQDPGLGLRLIYFSYDVKMKEKGDIPEGYSVSREKKERFSLILESASTNQTSMYLCASGGGRPDSTDTQYFGPGTRLTVL.

The chain uses TRBV5-6 and TRBJ1-5, with a tentative D call TRBD1 (5 bases). The germline gives CDR1 SGHDT, CDR2 YYEEEE. The CDR3 runs 15 residues. The V and J ends lost 4 bases and 6 bases respectively, with 17 bases between them. In DNA, the CDR3 is TGTGCCAGCAGCACCGGGAGGGGTTCGGGTCAGCCCCAGCATTTT. Its protein product is CASSTGRGSGQPQHF. Full variable domain (rest looked up from reference TRBV5-6 and TRBJ1-5): DAGVTQSPTHLIKTRGQQVTLRCSPKSGHDTVSWYQQALGQGPQFIFQYYEEEERQRGNFPDRFSGHQFPNYSSELNVNALLLGDSALYLCASSTGRGSGQPQHFGDGTRLSIL.

V is TRBV5-1 and J is TRBJ2-5, with 13 bases fitting TRBD2. Germline values: CDR1 SGHRS, CDR2 YFSETQ. The CDR3 covers 16 residues. The trim removed 4 bases at V and 4 bases at J, leaving 7 bases unmatched. The CDR3, as DNA: TGCGCCAGCAGCACTCGGACTAGCGGGAGAGGAGAGACCCAGTACTTC. Protein sequence: CASSTRTSGRGETQYF.

This clone has just one count. V gene TRBV6-6 combines with J gene TRBJ2-4, with a weak D call TRBD2 (5 bases). Germline V gives CDR1 MNHNY, CDR2 SVGAGI (reference sequence). The CDR3 totals 12 residues. V was cut by 6 bases and J by 14 bases, with 17 bases left in between. In DNA, the CDR3 is TGTGCCAGCAGACCCGGTTCGGGGTCCGAGTACTTC. It codes for CASRPGSGSEYF.

V usage is TRBV6-1 and J usage is TRBJ2-3, with a weak D call TRBD2 (5 bases). The CDR3 runs to 13 residues. V dropped 6 bases and J dropped 2 bases, with 9 bases sitting between them. Germline V gene lookup returns CDR1 MNHNS and CDR2 SASEGT. The CDR3 loop is CASREGYTDTQYF. For the CDR3, the DNA is TGTGCCAGCAGAGAGGGATACACAGATACGCAGTATTTT.

This clone turned up a few times. The gene calls are TRBV5-8 and TRBJ2-1, with 7 bases fitting TRBD2. The CDR3 covers 14 residues. The V and J ends lost 4 bases and 5 bases, in that order; junction bases with no gene match: 6. Per germline, CDR1 SGHTS and CDR2 YDEGEE. DNA of the CDR3: TGTGCCAGCAGCCGAGGACTAGTCGACAATGAGCAGTTCTTC. Protein: CASSRGLVDNEQFF.

This clone was seen only a few times. J is TRBJ1-1 and V is TRBV2, with 10 nucleotides matching TRBD1. Germline V gene sequence: CDR1 SNHLY, CDR2 FYNNEI. J gave up 1 base and V 8 bases, and 7 bases lay outside the gene matches. There are 15 residues in the CDR3. The CDR3 sequence: CASVRTGGANTEAFF. In nucleotides, the CDR3 is TGTGCCAGCGTACGGACAGGGGGAGCGAACACTGAAGCTTTCTTT. The full variable domain, rest sourced from reference TRBV2 and TRBJ1-1, is EPEVTQTPSHQVTQMGQEVILRCVPISNHLYFYWYRQILGQKVEFLVSFYNNEISEKSEIFDDQFSVERPDGSNFTLKIRSTKLEDSAMYFCASVRTGGANTEAFFGQGTRLTVV.

This sequence joins TRBV5-1 and TRBJ2-5; possibly TRBD2 for D (6 bases). V lost 0 bases, J lost 3 bases, and 9 bases lay in between. Germline assignment: CDR1 SGHRS and CDR2 YFSETQ. CDR3 size: 14 residues. The CDR3: CASSLVGGEETQYF. As DNA, the CDR3 is TGCGCCAGCAGCTTGGTCGGGGGTGAAGAGACCCAGTACTTC.

As DNA, the CDR3 is TGTGCCAGCAGCTCAACACACCGGACTAATGAAGCTTTCTTT. Translated, it gives CASSSTHRTNEAFF. The chain combines TRBV13 with TRBJ1-1; D unresolved. Looked up from germline, CDR1 is PRHDT and CDR2 is FYEKMQ (reference sequence). There are 14 residues in the CDR3. The V gene lost 4 bases and the J gene lost 7 bases, with 16 bases spanning the gap.

This clone was counted ten times or more. The chain recombines TRBV7-3 with TRBJ2-3; D ambiguous. Germline CDR1 is SGHTA and CDR2 is FQGTGA. This CDR3 comprises 16 residues. V was cut by 0 bases and J by 5 bases, with 15 bases left in between. The CDR3 is CASSLTLLPPGDTQYF. The CDR3 coding sequence is TGTGCCAGCAGCTTAACCCTTTTACCCCCGGGAGATACGCAGTATTTT.

The chain is built from TRBV18 and TRBJ2-7; weak D call: TRBD1 (6 bases). This CDR3 is built from 13 residues. V lost 0 bases to trimming and J lost 5 bases, with 8 bases between them. The germline V gene has CDR1 KGHSH and CDR2 LQKENI. CDR3 loop: CASSPPGHHEQYF. In nucleotides, the CDR3 is TGTGCCAGCTCACCACCGGGACACCACGAGCAGTACTTC.

The chain carries TRBV5-1 and TRBJ1-1; D not certain. Trimming shortened V by 0 bases and J by 4 bases, and 13 bases separated the two germline ends. This CDR3 spans 15 amino acids. Germline lookup yields CDR1 SGHRS and CDR2 YFSETQ. CDR3 DNA: TGCGCCAGCAGCTTGGCTCGGGGTTCGATCACTGAAGCTTTCTTT. This encodes CASSLARGSITEAFF.